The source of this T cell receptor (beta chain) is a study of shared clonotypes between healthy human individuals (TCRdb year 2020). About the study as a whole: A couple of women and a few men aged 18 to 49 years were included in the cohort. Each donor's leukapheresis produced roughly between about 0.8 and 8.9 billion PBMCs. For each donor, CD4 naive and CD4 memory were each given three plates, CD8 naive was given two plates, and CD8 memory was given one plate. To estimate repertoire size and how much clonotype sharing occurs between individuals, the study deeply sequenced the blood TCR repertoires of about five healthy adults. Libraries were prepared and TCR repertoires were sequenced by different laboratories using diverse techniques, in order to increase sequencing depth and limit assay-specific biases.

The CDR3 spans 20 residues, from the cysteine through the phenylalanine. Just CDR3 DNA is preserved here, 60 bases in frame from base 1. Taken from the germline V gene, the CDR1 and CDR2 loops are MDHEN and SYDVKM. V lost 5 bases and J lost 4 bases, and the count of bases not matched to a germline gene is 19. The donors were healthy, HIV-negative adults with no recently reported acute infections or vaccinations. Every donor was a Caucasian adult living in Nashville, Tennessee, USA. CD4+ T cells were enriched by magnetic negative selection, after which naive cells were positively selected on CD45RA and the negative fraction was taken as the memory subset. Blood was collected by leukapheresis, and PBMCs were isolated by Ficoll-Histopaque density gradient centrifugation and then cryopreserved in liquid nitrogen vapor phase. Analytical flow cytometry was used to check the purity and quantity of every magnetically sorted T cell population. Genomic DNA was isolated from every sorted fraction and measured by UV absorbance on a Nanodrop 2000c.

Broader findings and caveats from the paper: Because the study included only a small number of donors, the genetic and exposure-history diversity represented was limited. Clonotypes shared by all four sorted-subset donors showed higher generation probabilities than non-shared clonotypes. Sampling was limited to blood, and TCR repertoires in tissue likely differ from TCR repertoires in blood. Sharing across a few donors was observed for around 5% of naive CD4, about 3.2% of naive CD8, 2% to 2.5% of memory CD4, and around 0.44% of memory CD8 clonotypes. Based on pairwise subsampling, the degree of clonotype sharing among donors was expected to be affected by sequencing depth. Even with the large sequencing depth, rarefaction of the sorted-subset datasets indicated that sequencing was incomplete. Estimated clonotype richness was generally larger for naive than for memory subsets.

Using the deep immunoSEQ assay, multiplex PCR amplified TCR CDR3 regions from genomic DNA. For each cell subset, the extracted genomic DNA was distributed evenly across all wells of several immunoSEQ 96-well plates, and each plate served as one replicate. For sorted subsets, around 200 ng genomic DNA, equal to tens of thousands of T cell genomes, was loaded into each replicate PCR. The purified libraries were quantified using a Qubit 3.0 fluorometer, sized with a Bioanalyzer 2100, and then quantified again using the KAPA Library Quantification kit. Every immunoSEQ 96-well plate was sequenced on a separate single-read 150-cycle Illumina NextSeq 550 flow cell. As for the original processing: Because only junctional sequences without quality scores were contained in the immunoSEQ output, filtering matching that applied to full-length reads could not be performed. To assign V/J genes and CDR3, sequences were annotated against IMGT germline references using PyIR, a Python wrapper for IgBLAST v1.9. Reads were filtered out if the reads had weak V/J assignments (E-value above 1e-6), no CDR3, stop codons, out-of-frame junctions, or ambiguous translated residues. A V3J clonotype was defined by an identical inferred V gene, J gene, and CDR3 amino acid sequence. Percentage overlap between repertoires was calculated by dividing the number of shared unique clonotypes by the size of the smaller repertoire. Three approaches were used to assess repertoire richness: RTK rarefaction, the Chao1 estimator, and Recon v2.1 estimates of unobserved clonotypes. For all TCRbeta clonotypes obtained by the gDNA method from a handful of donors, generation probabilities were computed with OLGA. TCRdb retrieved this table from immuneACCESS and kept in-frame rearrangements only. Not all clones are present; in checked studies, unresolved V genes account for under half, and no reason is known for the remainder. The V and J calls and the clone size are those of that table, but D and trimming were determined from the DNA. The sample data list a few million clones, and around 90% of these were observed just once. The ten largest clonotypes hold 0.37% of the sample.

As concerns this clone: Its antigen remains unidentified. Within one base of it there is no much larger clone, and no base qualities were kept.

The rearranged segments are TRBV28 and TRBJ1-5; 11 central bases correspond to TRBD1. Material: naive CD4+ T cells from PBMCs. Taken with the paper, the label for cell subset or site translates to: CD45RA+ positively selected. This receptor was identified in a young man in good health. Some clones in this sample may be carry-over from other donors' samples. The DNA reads TGTGCCAGCAGTCCCCGGACAGGGGGCGCGGTCCCCGAGAATAATCAGCCCCAGCATTTT. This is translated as CASSPRTGGAVPENNQPQHF.